This TCR beta chain appears in the sequencing data of a study of blood T cell repertoires in COVID-19. Study information: Samples taken during acute and convalescent COVID-19 were collected in the United States, Italy and Spain. Sources were T cells, B-cell-depleted T cells, or PBMCs; the material itself was cDNA or gDNA.

Libraries were prepared by immunoSEQ multiplex PCR; TCRdb keeps only in-frame clonotypes and omits some of them. The data contain over 120,000 clones, around 90% of them singletons. The CDR3 extends over 14 amino acids. The V and J ends lost 3 bases and 0 bases respectively, with 7 bases between them. CDR1 and CDR2 (germline): MNHNS, SASEGT. The sequence was collected from a woman between 45 and 65 years old with acute or convalescent COVID-19. The rearrangement uses TRBV6-1 and TRBJ2-3; D is uncertain. The specimen was peripheral blood. The CDR3 DNA reads as TGTGCCAGCAGTGAGATGGCAAGCACAGATACGCAGTATTTT. It translates to CASSEMASTDTQYF.